These T cell receptor beta chains were read from a single sample in a study of blood T cell repertoires in COVID-19. The protocol was immunoSEQ multiplex PCR, while the TCRdb copy is restricted to in-frame clones and leaves out a portion. The profile shows approximately 61,000 clones, 65% to 90% of them singletons. The sequenced sample consisted of peripheral blood. These TCRs come from a man aged 50 or older with COVID-19, enrolled during active disease. Each CDR3 is given with its conserved first and last residue. The D gene is left open where the match is weak. Some rows mark clone size as missing; the rest say once, few, many or name a class of expanded clone.

clone_size d_call j_call cdr3_length v_call cdr3_nt cdr3_aa
NA NA TRBJ2-3 15 TRBV5-1 TGCGCCAGTAACCCCTTGGCGGGCGGCACAGATACGCAGTATTTT CASNPLAGGTDTQYF
NA NA TRBJ2-1 15 TRBV2 TGTGCCAGCAGTGAAGCGCGGGCCTCCTACAATGAGCAGTTCTTC CASSEARASYNEQFF
NA TRBD1 TRBJ1-5 16 TRBV28 TGTGCCAGCAGTAGGGGCAGGGGGCTGAGCAATCAGCCCCAGCATTTT CASSRGRGLSNQPQHF
NA NA TRBJ2-7 15 TRBV6-5 TGTGCCAGCAGTTACTCCGGGTCCAACACCTACGAGCAGTACTTC CASSYSGSNTYEQYF
medium-sized NA TRBJ2-3 15 TRBV27 TGTGCCAGTTGGACCGGGATTTCTCGCACAGATACGCAGTATTTT CASWTGISRTDTQYF
few NA TRBJ2-7 15 TRBV6-6 TGTGCCAGCAGTAATCGACAGGACGAACCCTACGAGCAGTACTTC CASSNRQDEPYEQYF
NA NA TRBJ2-1 13 TRBV13 TGTGCCAGCAGCTTAGACGGCTACAATGAGCAGTTCTTC CASSLDGYNEQFF
NA NA TRBJ2-7 14 TRBV7-2 TGTGCCAGCAGCTTCACATTATCCTCCTACGAGCAGTACTTC CASSFTLSSYEQYF
NA TRBD1 TRBJ2-2 15 TRBV25-1 TGTGCCAGCATGGAGGACAGGGGGCCCACCGGGGAGCTGTTTTTT CASMEDRGPTGELFF
NA NA TRBJ1-3 14 TRBV2 TGTGCCAGCAGGGCGGTCGCCTCTGGAAACACCATATATTTT CASRAVASGNTIYF
NA NA TRBJ2-7 14 TRBV27 TGTGCCAGCAGTTGGCGCAGGCAAGACTACGAGCAGTACTTC CASSWRRQDYEQYF
few NA TRBJ1-1 12 TRBV11-1 TGTGCCAGCAGCCTGAGCCGAACTGAAGCTTTCTTT CASSLSRTEAFF
NA NA TRBJ1-2 13 TRBV28 TGTGCCGCGGGGTCCACGATAAACTATGGCTACACCTTC CAAGSTINYGYTF
NA NA TRBJ2-5 12 TRBV3-1/TRBV3-2 TGTGCCAGCAGCCAAGTCATGGAGACCCAGTACTTC CASSQVMETQYF
NA NA TRBJ2-1 15 TRBV15 TGTGCCACCAGCGGTTTAACAGGGTTCTACAATGAGCAGTTCTTC CATSGLTGFYNEQFF
NA NA TRBJ2-5 14 TRBV3-1/TRBV3-2 TGTGCCAGCAGCCTTCTGCCGGGACTAGAGACCCAGTACTTC CASSLLPGLETQYF
NA TRBD1 TRBJ2-3 15 TRBV3-1/TRBV3-2 TGTGCCAGCAGCCGAACAGGGGGAGGCACAGATACGCAGTATTTT CASSRTGGGTDTQYF
NA NA TRBJ1-5 14 TRBV2 TGTGCCAGCAGTCTTCGACTTAGCAATCAGCCCCAGCATTTT CASSLRLSNQPQHF
NA NA TRBJ1-1 15 TRBV30 TGTGCCTGGAGGAGTGGGGGCCGGAGACCTATTGAAGCTTTCTTT CAWRSGGRRPIEAFF
NA NA TRBJ1-4 16 TRBV30 TGTGCCTGGAGTGTCAACGGACGGGGGGTCGATGAAAAACTGTTTTTT CAWSVNGRGVDEKLFF
NA NA TRBJ1-6 14 TRBV5-1 TGCGCCAGCAGCTTGGATCCCACAGTTGGGCCCCTCCACTTT CASSLDPTVGPLHF
NA TRBD1 TRBJ2-1 15 TRBV27 TGTGCCAGCAGCTGGGCAGGACAGGGGGCGGCTGAGCAGTTCTTC CASSWAGQGAAEQFF
NA TRBD2 TRBJ2-7 16 TRBV7-2 TGTGCCAGCAGCTTCCAGGGGACTAGCGGAACCTACGAGCAGTACTTC CASSFQGTSGTYEQYF
NA TRBD1 TRBJ2-1 16 TRBV6-4 TGTGCCAGCAGTGACTCCCGGGACAGTCGGGTTAGTGAGCAGTTCTTC CASSDSRDSRVSEQFF
NA TRBD1 TRBJ1-1 17 TRBV4-1 TGCGCCAGCAGCCAAGCGGAGGGGGCATCTGGGAACACTGAAGCTTTCTTT CASSQAEGASGNTEAFF
NA NA TRBJ2-5 14 TRBV6-5 TGTGCCAGCAGACCAGGGGCCGCTCTAGAGACCCAGTACTTC CASRPGAALETQYF
once TRBD1 TRBJ2-5 18 TRBV5-1 TGCGCCAGCAGCTCACCCCCTACCTGGACAGGGAAGGGTGAGACCCAGTACTTC CASSSPPTWTGKGETQYF
once NA TRBJ2-1 12 TRBV7-3 TGTGCCAGCAGCTTATCAAACAATGAGCAGTTCTTC CASSLSNNEQFF
NA NA TRBJ1-6 14 TRBV6-2/TRBV6-3 TGTGCCAGCAGCCGGGCCATAGGAAATTCACCCCTCCACTTT CASSRAIGNSPLHF
NA TRBD2 TRBJ2-1 15 TRBV4-2 TGTGCCAGCAGCCAAGAAGGGACTAGCGGGAATGAGCAGTTCTTC CASSQEGTSGNEQFF
NA TRBD2 TRBJ2-7 15 TRBV19 TGTGCCAGTAGTATCGGTCTAGCGGGAGCATCCGAGCAGTACTTC CASSIGLAGASEQYF
NA NA TRBJ1-1 13 TRBV4-2 TGTGCCAGCAGCCAAGCCAGGAACACTGAAGCTTTCTTT CASSQARNTEAFF
NA TRBD1 TRBJ1-2 15 TRBV11-2 TGTGCCAGCAGCCCCGACAGGGGGCTTAGCTATGGCTACACCTTC CASSPDRGLSYGYTF
NA NA TRBJ1-5 12 TRBV6-5 TGTGCCAGCAGCGGGGGGTCTCAGCCCCAGCATTTT CASSGGSQPQHF
NA TRBD1 TRBJ2-7 14 TRBV28 TGTGCCAGCAGTTCAAGCGAAGGGGGCCTCGAGCAGTACTTC CASSSSEGGLEQYF
NA TRBD1 TRBJ2-6 20 TRBV18 TGTGCCAGCTCACCGCATACAGGGGGCATCCCTCTAACTGGGGCCAACGTCCTGACTTTC CASSPHTGGIPLTGANVLTF
NA TRBD1 TRBJ2-5 14 TRBV5-4 TGTGCCAGCAGCTCCGGACAGGGTCAGGAGACCCAGTACTTC CASSSGQGQETQYF
once TRBD2 TRBJ2-3 16 TRBV28 TGTGCCAGCAGTTTATTTGCGGGGGTGGGCACAGATACGCAGTATTTT CASSLFAGVGTDTQYF
NA NA TRBJ2-5 15 TRBV7-3 TGTGCCAGCAGCTTGGGGAGGGGGGATTTAGAGACCCAGTACTTC CASSLGRGDLETQYF
NA TRBD2 TRBJ2-3 14 TRBV4-2 TGTGCCAGCAGCCACACTAGCGGCACAGATACGCAGTATTTT CASSHTSGTDTQYF
once TRBD1 TRBJ2-2 16 TRBV6-4 TGTGCCAGCAGTGACTCGGGGACAGGGGATGCCGGGGAGCTGTTTTTT CASSDSGTGDAGELFF
NA TRBD2 TRBJ2-7 15 TRBV11-3 TGTGCCAGCAGCTTACGAGTAGCGGGAGTATCCGAGCAGTACTTC CASSLRVAGVSEQYF
NA TRBD1 TRBJ2-1 16 TRBV27 TGTGCCAGCAGCCAAAATAGACAGGGGGCTCACAATGAGCAGTTCTTC CASSQNRQGAHNEQFF